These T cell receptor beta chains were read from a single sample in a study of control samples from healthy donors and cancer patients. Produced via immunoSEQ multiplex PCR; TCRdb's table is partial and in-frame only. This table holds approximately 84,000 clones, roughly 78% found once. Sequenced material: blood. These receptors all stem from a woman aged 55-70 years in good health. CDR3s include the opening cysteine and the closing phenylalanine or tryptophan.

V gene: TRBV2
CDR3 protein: CASRDPGELFF

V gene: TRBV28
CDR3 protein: CASSLLDTEAFF

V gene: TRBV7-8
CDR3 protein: CASSLVVVNSPLHF

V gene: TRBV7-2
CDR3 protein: CASSLVSSPGELFF

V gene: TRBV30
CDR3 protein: CACRGQVAHEQYF

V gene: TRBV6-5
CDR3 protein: CASAWGGKAEAFF

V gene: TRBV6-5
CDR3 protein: CASSYGLASAEQYF

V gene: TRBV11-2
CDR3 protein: CASSLTASGGNEQFF

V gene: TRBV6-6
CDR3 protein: CASSLLGTGHATNEKLFF

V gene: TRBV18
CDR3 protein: CASSPDRRINEKLFF

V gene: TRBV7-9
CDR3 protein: CASSLAGGFYFF

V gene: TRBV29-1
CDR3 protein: CSQQATGGGYTF

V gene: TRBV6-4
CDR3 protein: CASSEPPRGEETQYF

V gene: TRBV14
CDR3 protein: CASSQVQTTNEKLFF

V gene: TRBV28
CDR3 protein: CASSIGTASSSYEQYF

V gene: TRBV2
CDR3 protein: CASSDRDRGRYGYTF

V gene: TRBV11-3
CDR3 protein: CASSGGSGANVLTF

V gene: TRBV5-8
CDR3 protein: CASSFRPVTDTQYF

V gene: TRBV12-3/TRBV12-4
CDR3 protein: CATSGQSTDTQYF

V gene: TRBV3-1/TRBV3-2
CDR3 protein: CASSPPGQGAPVYTF

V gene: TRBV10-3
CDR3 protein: CAISESAGTGNYEQYF

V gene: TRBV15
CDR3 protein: CATSRDLSSGANVLTF

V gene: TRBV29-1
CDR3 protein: CSVDREDYGYTF

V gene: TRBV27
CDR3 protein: CASSLWISGRKDNEQFF

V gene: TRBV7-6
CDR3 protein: CASSLVADLNYGYTF

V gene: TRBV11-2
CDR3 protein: CASSPTSGRGYEQYF

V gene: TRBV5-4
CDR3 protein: CASSNKQGNEKLFF

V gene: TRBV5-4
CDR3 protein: CATNQLGGTVGYTF

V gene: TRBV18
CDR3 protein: CASSPNKEAFF

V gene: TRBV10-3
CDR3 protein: CAISESRALAGGSSYEQYF

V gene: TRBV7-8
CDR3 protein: CASSLDSGAGYGYTF

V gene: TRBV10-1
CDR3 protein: CASQEEGHPTGELFF

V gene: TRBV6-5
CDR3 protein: CASLFDRGAYEQYF

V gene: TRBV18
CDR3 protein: CASSPQGRYEQYF

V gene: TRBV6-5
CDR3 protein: CASSRPGGSSYEQYF

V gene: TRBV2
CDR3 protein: CASVQRLSTDTQYF

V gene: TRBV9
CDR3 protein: CASSSGTASYNEQFF

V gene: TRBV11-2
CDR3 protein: CASSQTQGPSYEQYF